The clone carrying this TCR beta chain was recorded once. V lost 7 bases and J lost 6, with 12 bases in between. The CDR3 is made up of 13 amino acids. In germline, CDR1 is SEHNR, CDR2 FQNEAQ (reference sequence). Method: immunoSEQ multiplex PCR; TCRdb's copy keeps in-frame clones and lacks some. This repertoire shows approximately 1.5 million clones, around 98.5% found once; its top ten account for about 0.35%. This entry belongs to a study of shared clonotypes between healthy human individuals. The specimen was naive CD4+ T cells sorted from blood. Subset denoted: CD45RA+ positively selected. V and J are TRBV7-9 and TRBJ1-4; no reliable D call. This sequence originates from a man aged 25-45 years in good health. The CDR3 protein is CASTQGSDEKLFF. The DNA for the CDR3 is TGTGCCAGCACCCAAGGGAGCGATGAAAAACTGTTTTTT.